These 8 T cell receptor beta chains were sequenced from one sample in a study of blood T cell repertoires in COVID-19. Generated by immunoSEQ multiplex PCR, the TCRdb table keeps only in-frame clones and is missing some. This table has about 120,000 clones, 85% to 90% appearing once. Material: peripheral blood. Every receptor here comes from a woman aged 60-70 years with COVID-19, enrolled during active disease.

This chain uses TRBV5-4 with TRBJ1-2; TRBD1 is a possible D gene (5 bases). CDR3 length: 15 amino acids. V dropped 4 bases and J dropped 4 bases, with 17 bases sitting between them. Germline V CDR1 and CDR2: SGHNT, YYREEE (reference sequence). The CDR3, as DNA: TGTGCCAGCAGCCCGTGGGGGGGGGTCGCCTATGGCTACACCTTC. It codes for CASSPWGGVAYGYTF.

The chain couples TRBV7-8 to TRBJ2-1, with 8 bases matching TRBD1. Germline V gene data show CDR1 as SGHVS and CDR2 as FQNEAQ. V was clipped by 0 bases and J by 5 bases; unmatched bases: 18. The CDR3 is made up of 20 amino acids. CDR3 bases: TGTGCCAGCAGCTTAGCCGGTGCAGGGGGCGCATTCGTCAAGGACAATGAGCAGTTCTTC. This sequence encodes CASSLAGAGGAFVKDNEQFF.

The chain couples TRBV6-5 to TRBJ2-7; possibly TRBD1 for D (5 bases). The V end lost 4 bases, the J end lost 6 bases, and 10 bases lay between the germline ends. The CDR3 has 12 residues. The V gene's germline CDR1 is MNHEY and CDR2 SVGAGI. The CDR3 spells CASSSGHGEQYF. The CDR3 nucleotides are TGTGCCAGCAGTTCCGGACATGGCGAGCAGTACTTC.

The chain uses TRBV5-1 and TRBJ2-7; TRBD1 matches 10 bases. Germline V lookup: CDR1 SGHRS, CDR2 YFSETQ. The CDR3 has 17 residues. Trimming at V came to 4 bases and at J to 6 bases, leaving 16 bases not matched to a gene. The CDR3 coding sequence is TGCGCCAGCAGCCCGGCCGGGACAGGGGACCGGGGGCGCGAGCAGTACTTC. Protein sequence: CASSPAGTGDRGREQYF.

The CDR3 coding sequence is TGCGCCAGCAGCCCTGTGGGACAGTCCTATGGCTACACCTTC. Its translation is CASSPVGQSYGYTF. The chain recombines TRBV5-1 with TRBJ1-2; 7 bases align to TRBD1. CDR3 size: 14 residues. The J segment lost 4 bases and the V segment lost 4 bases, leaving 7 bases of the junction unmatched. Germline V lookup: CDR1 SGHRS, CDR2 YFSETQ.

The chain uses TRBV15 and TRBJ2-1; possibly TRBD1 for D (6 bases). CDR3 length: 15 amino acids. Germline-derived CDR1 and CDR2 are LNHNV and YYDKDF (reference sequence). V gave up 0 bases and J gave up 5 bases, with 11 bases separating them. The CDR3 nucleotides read TGTGCCACCAGCAGAGACAGGGGCGTTAACAATGAGCAGTTCTTC. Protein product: CATSRDRGVNNEQFF.

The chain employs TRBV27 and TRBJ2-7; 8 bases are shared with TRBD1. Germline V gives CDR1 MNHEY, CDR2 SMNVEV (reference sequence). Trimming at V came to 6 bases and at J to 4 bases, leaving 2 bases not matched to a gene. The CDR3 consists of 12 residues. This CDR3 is CASRQGAYEQYF. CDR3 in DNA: TGTGCCAGCAGGCAGGGGGCATACGAGCAGTACTTC.

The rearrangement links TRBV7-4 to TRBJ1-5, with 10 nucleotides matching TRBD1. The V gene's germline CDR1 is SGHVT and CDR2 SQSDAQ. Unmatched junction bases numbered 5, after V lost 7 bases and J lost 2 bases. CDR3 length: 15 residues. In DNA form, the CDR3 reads TGTGCCAGCAACCGGGACAGGGGCGGCAATCAGCCCCAGCATTTT. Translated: CASNRDRGGNQPQHF.